These T cell receptor beta chains were read from a single sample in a study of blood T cell repertoires in COVID-19. This table comes from immunoSEQ multiplex PCR, and its TCRdb copy is limited to in-frame clones, with some not included. The data contain some 73,000 clones, about 86% of them seen just once; the ten biggest clones take up around 28%. The specimen was peripheral blood. The receptors here all came from a human donor in a cohort sampled during active COVID-19. Each CDR3 is given with its conserved first and last residue. Each record gives: D gene, clone size, V gene, J gene, CDR3 protein, CDR3 DNA. D genes are given only for firm matches. Not all rows give a size; the values are once, few, many and, for expanded clones, a class.

-	few	TRBV4-3	TRBJ1-2	CASSQDPGRGYGYTF	TGCGCCAGCAGCCAAGACCCAGGGCGGGGGTATGGCTACACCTTC
TRBD2	-	TRBV7-2	TRBJ2-3	CASSLSSSGGPYTQYF	TGTGCCAGCAGCTTAAGTTCCAGCGGGGGCCCTTATACGCAGTATTTT
TRBD1	-	TRBV5-6	TRBJ1-3	CASSWGQGQGTIYF	TGTGCCAGCAGCTGGGGACAGGGCCAGGGCACCATATATTTT
TRBD2	-	TRBV7-3	TRBJ2-3	CASSGIAGGITDTQYF	TGTGCCAGCAGCGGAATAGCGGGGGGCATCACAGATACGCAGTATTTT
TRBD1	-	TRBV5-5	TRBJ2-3	CASSYGQGSTDTQYF	TGTGCCAGCAGCTATGGACAGGGAAGTACAGATACGCAGTATTTT
-	-	TRBV14	TRBJ2-1	CASSPRLSYNEQFF	TGTGCCAGCAGCCCTCGGTTGTCCTACAATGAGCAGTTCTTC
-	few	TRBV3-1/TRBV3-2	TRBJ1-1	CASSQVSALWAFF	TGTGCCAGCAGCCAAGTGTCCGCACTCTGGGCTTTCTTT
-	-	TRBV27	TRBJ1-6	CASGRLGSPLHF	TGTGCCAGCGGCCGCCTCGGGTCACCCCTCCACTTT
-	-	TRBV2	TRBJ2-2	CASSDRDNDLGELFF	TGTGCCAGCAGTGACCGGGACAATGACCTGGGAGAGCTGTTTTTT
-	-	TRBV6-5	TRBJ2-7	CASSYRGQSYEQYF	TGTGCCAGCAGTTACCGTGGACAGAGTTACGAGCAGTACTTC
-	few	TRBV11-2	TRBJ1-2	CASSTTGKYGYTF	TGTGCCAGCAGCACAACAGGGAAATATGGCTACACCTTC
-	-	TRBV6-6	TRBJ1-6	CASSYPTQVINSPLHF	TGTGCCAGCAGTTACCCTACACAGGTTATTAATTCACCCCTCCACTTT
-	-	TRBV5-1	TRBJ2-1	CASSKPQGDKSSYNEQFF	TGCGCCAGCAGCAAGCCACAGGGAGATAAGAGCTCCTACAATGAGCAGTTCTTC
TRBD1	-	TRBV29-1	TRBJ2-1	CSVALRDRGLDEQFF	TGCAGCGTTGCCCTCCGGGACAGGGGGCTCGATGAGCAGTTCTTC
-	-	TRBV19	TRBJ2-3	CASSISGTPSTQYF	TGTGCCAGTAGTATCTCCGGGACACCAAGTACGCAGTATTTT
TRBD1	once	TRBV7-6	TRBJ1-1	CASSSDRGGYTEAFF	TGTGCCAGCAGCTCGGACAGGGGAGGGTACACTGAAGCTTTCTTT
TRBD1	-	TRBV7-8	TRBJ2-1	CASSLGPGQGANEQFF	TGTGCCAGCAGCTTAGGACCGGGACAGGGGGCGAATGAGCAGTTCTTC
TRBD1	-	TRBV7-2	TRBJ1-3	CASSKGAGGTGNTIYF	TGTGCCAGCAGCAAGGGGGCTGGGGGGACAGGAAACACCATATATTTT
TRBD2	-	TRBV2	TRBJ2-7	CASSEGLAGISSYEQYF	TGTGCCAGCAGTGAAGGACTAGCGGGGATAAGCTCCTACGAGCAGTACTTC
-	-	TRBV6-6	TRBJ1-1	CASSYSEQALEAFF	TGTGCCAGCAGTTACTCAGAGCAGGCCCTTGAAGCTTTCTTT
TRBD1	-	TRBV6-2/TRBV6-3	TRBJ2-6	CASSTPMGQPFGANVLTF	TGTGCCAGCAGTACCCCAATGGGACAGCCCTTTGGGGCCAACGTCCTGACTTTC
TRBD1	many	TRBV24-1	TRBJ1-1	CATRQGGNTEAFF	TGTGCCACCAGACAGGGGGGGAACACTGAAGCTTTCTTT
-	-	TRBV14	TRBJ2-7	CASSYDRRTQYF	TGTGCCAGCAGCTACGACAGGCGGACGCAGTACTTC
-	-	TRBV7-9	TRBJ2-1	CASSLGRGGYNEQFF	TGTGCCAGCAGCTTAGGGAGGGGGGGCTACAATGAGCAGTTCTTC
-	-	TRBV19	TRBJ1-5	CASSISGGNQPQHF	TGTGCCAGTAGTATTTCAGGGGGCAATCAGCCCCAGCATTTT
TRBD1	-	TRBV5-4	TRBJ1-1	CASTPQGVGEAFF	TGTGCCAGCACCCCACAGGGGGTAGGTGAAGCTTTCTTT
-	once	TRBV4-1	TRBJ1-2	CASSQDGPRGYTF	TGCGCCAGCAGCCAAGATGGGCCCCGTGGCTACACCTTC
-	few	TRBV5-1	TRBJ1-3	CASSLGRGRGTIYF	TGCGCCAGCAGCTTGGGCAGGGGCCGGGGCACCATATATTTT
-	-	TRBV6-5	TRBJ2-1	CASSYSGHGAYNEQFF	TGTGCCAGCAGTTACTCCGGACACGGAGCCTACAATGAGCAGTTCTTC
-	once	TRBV19	TRBJ1-1	CASSIAGGGTEAFF	TGTGCCAGTAGTATAGCTGGGGGCGGCACTGAAGCTTTCTTT
TRBD1	-	TRBV5-4	TRBJ1-1	CASSLGTGGRTEAFF	TGTGCCAGCAGCTTGGGGACAGGGGGCAGGACTGAAGCTTTCTTT